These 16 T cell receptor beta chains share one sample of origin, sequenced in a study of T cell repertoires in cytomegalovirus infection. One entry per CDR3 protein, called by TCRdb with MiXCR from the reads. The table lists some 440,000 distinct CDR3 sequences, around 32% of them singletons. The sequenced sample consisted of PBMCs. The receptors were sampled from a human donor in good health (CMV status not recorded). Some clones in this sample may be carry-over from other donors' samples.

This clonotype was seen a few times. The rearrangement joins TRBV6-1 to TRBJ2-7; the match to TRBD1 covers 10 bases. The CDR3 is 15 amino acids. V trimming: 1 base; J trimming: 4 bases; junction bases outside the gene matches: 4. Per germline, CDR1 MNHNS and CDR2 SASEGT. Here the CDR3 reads CASSEGTGGRYEQYF. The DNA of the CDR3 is TGTGCCAGCAGTGAAGGGACAGGGGGTAGGTACGAGCAGTACTTC.

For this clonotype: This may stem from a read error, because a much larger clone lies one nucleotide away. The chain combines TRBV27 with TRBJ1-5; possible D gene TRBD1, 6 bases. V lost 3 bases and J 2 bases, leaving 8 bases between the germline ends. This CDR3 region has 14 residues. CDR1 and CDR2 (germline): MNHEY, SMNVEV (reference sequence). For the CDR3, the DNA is TGTGCCAGCAGTTTCAGGGGTGGCAATCAGCCCCAGCATTTT. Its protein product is CASSFRGGNQPQHF.

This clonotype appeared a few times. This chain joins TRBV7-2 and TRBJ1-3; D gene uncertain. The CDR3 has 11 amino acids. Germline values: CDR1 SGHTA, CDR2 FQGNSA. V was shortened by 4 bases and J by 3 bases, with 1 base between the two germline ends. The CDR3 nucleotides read TGTGCCAGCAGCTATGGAAACACCATATATTTT. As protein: CASSYGNTIYF. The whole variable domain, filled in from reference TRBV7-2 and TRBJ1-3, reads GAGVSQSPSNKVTEKGKDVELRCDPISGHTALYWYRQSLGQGLEFLIYFQGNSAPDKSGLPSDRFSAERTGGSVSTLTIQRTQQEDSAVYLCASSYGNTIYFGEGSWLTVV.

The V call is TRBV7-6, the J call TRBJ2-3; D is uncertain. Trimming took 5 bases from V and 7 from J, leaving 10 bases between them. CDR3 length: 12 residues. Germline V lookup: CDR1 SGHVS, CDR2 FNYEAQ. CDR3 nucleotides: TGTGCCAGCAGCCAACAAGGGAATACGCAGTATTTT. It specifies CASSQQGNTQYF.

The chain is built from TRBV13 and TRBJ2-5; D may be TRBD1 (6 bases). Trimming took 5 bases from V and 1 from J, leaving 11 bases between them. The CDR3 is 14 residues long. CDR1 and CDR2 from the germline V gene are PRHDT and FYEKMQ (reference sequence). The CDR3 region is CASSKQGIQETQYF. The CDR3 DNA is TGTGCCAGCAGCAAACAGGGTATCCAAGAGACCCAGTACTTC.

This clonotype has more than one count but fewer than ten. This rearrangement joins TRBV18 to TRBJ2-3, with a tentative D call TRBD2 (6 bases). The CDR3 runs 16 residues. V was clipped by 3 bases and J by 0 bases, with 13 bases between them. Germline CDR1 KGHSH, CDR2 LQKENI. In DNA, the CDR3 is TGTGCCAGCTCACCGGGCGCGGGGACTAGCACAGATACGCAGTATTTT. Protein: CASSPGAGTSTDTQYF.

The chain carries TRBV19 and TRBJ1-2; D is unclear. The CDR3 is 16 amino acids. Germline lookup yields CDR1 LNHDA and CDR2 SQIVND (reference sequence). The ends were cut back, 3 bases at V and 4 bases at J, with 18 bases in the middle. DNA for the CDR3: TGTGCCAGTAGTATCGCAATGCGGCAGAAGACCTATGGCTACACCTTC. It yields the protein CASSIAMRQKTYGYTF.

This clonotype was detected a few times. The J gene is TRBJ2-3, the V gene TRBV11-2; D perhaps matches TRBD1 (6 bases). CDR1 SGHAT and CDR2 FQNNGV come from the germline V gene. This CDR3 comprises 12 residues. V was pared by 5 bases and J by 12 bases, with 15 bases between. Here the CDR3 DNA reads TGTGCCAGCAGCCACTACAGGGACCCACAGTATTTT. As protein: CASSHYRDPQYF.

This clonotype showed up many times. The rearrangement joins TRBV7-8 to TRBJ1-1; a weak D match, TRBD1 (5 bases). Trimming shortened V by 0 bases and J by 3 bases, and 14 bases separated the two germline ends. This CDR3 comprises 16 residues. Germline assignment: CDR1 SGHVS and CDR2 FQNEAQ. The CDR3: CASSLATVNKHTEAFF. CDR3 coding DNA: TGTGCCAGCAGCTTAGCGACAGTCAACAAGCACACTGAAGCTTTCTTT.

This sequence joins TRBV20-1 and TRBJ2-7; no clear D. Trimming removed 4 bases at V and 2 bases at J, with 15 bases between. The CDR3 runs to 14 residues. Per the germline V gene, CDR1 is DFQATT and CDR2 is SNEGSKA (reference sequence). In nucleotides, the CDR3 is TGCAGTGCTATAACAGCTCCTAAAACCTACGAGCAGTACTTC. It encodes CSAITAPKTYEQYF.

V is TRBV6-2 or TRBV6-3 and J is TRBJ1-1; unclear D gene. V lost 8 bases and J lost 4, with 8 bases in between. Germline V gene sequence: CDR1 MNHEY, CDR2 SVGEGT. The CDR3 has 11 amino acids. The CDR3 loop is CASGESTEAFF. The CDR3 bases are TGTGCCAGCGGGGAAAGCACTGAAGCTTTCTTT.

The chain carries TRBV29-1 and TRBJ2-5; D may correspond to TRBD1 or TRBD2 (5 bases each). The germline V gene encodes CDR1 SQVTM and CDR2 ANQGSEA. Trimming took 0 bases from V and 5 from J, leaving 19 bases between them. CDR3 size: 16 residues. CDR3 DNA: TGCAGCGTTGAAGAGTACCGGGACCTGCTCAAGGAGACCCAGTACTTC. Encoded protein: CSVEEYRDLLKETQYF.

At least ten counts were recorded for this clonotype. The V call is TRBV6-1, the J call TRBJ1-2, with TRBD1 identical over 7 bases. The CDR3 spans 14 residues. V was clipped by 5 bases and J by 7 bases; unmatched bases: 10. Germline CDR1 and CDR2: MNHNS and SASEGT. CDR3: CASSRQGGKGGYTF. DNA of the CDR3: TGTGCCAGCAGTCGACAGGGAGGGAAGGGTGGCTACACCTTC.

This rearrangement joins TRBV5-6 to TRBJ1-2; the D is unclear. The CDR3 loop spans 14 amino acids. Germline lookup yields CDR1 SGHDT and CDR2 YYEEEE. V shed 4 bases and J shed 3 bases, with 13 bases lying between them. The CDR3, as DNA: TGTGCCAGCAGCCGTAGACGCGGCCACTATGGCTACACCTTC. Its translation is CASSRRRGHYGYTF.

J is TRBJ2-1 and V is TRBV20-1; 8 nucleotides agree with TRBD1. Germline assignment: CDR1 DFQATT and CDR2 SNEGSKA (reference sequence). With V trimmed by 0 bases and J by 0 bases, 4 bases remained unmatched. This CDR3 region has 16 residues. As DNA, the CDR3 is TGCAGTGCTAGAGATGGACAGGGCCTCTCCTACAATGAGCAGTTCTTC. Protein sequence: CSARDGQGLSYNEQFF.

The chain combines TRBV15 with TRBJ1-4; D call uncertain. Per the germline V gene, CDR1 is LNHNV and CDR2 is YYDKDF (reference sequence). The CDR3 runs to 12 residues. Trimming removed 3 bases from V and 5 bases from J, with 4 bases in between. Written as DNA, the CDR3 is TGTGCCACCAGCAGCCCAAATGAAAAACTGTTTTTT. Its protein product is CATSSPNEKLFF.